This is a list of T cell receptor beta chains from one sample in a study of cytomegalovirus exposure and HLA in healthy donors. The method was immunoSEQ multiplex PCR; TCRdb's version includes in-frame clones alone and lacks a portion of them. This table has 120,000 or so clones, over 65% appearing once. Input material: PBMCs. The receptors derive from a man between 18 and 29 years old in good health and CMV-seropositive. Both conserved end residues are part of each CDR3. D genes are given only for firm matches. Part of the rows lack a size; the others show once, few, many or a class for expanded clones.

DNA: TGTGCCAGCAGTCTCGACAGGGTCGAGCAGTACTTC; CDR3: CASSLDRVEQYF; size: NA; V: TRBV28; D: TRBD1; J: TRBJ2-7
DNA: TGTGCCAGCAGTGGGTACGGGACAGGGGGGGACTACTACACCTTC; CDR3: CASSGYGTGGDYYTF; size: once; V: TRBV6-1; D: TRBD1; J: TRBJ1-2
DNA: TGTGCCAGCAGCCCAACCACAGGGGGAGGGCAAGAGACCCAGTACTTC; CDR3: CASSPTTGGGQETQYF; size: NA; V: TRBV7-3; D: NA; J: TRBJ2-5
DNA: TGTGCCACACTAAAGGGGGGGGAGACCCAGTACTTC; CDR3: CATLKGGETQYF; size: NA; V: TRBV2; D: NA; J: TRBJ2-5
DNA: TGTGCCACCTTGGGTTTAGGAGTGATGAACACTGAAGCTTTCTTT; CDR3: CATLGLGVMNTEAFF; size: NA; V: TRBV15; D: NA; J: TRBJ1-1
DNA: TGTGCCAGTCGGCTGGGGGGAAACACTGAAGCTTTCTTT; CDR3: CASRLGGNTEAFF; size: NA; V: TRBV19; D: NA; J: TRBJ1-1
DNA: TGTGCCAGCAGCGTAGCAGGGTCAGGAAACACCATATATTTT; CDR3: CASSVAGSGNTIYF; size: few; V: TRBV9; D: NA; J: TRBJ1-3
DNA: TGTGCCAGCAGATGGGACAGATCCGGCGAAGCTTTCTTT; CDR3: CASRWDRSGEAFF; size: once; V: TRBV27; D: TRBD1; J: TRBJ1-1
DNA: TGTGCCATCAGCGGGGGGGCCGGGAAAGAGACCCAGTACTTC; CDR3: CAISGGAGKETQYF; size: NA; V: TRBV10-3; D: TRBD2; J: TRBJ2-5
DNA: TGTGCCAGCAGCATGGGACGGGGAGCCCTCCACTTT; CDR3: CASSMGRGALHF; size: NA; V: TRBV5-6; D: NA; J: TRBJ1-6
DNA: TGTGCCAGTAGTTATACACTGGGACAGGGGGGACAGACCCAGTACTTC; CDR3: CASSYTLGQGGQTQYF; size: NA; V: TRBV28; D: TRBD1; J: TRBJ2-5
DNA: TGCGCCAGCTCCCAGGGTTTGGCTAATGAAAAACTGTTTTTT; CDR3: CASSQGLANEKLFF; size: NA; V: TRBV10-2; D: NA; J: TRBJ1-4
DNA: TGTGCCAGCACTCTCCCGTCCGGACAGTCCTACGAGCAGTACTTC; CDR3: CASTLPSGQSYEQYF; size: NA; V: TRBV6-1; D: NA; J: TRBJ2-7
DNA: TGCGCCAGCAGCTTAGGGGGACAGGAGCAGTACTTC; CDR3: CASSLGGQEQYF; size: once; V: TRBV5-1; D: TRBD1; J: TRBJ2-7
DNA: TGTGCCAGCAGCTTAGCGGAGTCGGTTGAAGCTTTCTTT; CDR3: CASSLAESVEAFF; size: NA; V: TRBV11-1; D: NA; J: TRBJ1-1
DNA: TGTGCCAGTTCGTCCCGGGACAGGGGAGTACAGCCCCAGCATTTT; CDR3: CASSSRDRGVQPQHF; size: NA; V: TRBV19; D: TRBD1; J: TRBJ1-5
DNA: TGTGCCAGCAGTCTCCGACGGGGTAACACCGGGGAGCTGTTTTTT; CDR3: CASSLRRGNTGELFF; size: NA; V: TRBV28; D: NA; J: TRBJ2-2
DNA: TGCGCCAGCAGTGGGGTGATAGGGGGTTTGAAAGATACGCAGTATTTT; CDR3: CASSGVIGGLKDTQYF; size: NA; V: TRBV10-2; D: NA; J: TRBJ2-3
DNA: TGCAGCGTTGAAGAGATGCGTGAAGCTTTCTTT; CDR3: CSVEEMREAFF; size: NA; V: TRBV29-1; D: NA; J: TRBJ1-1
DNA: TGTGCCAGCAGTGAAACTTGGGGGAGGGAGCAGTACTTC; CDR3: CASSETWGREQYF; size: NA; V: TRBV2; D: NA; J: TRBJ2-7
DNA: TGTGCCAGCAGCTTAGGCGGCAGGGCGGACTATGGCTACACCTTC; CDR3: CASSLGGRADYGYTF; size: once; V: TRBV7-6; D: NA; J: TRBJ1-2
DNA: TGTGCCAGTAGTGTCGGGACTAGCCAAGAGCAGTACTTC; CDR3: CASSVGTSQEQYF; size: NA; V: TRBV19; D: TRBD2; J: TRBJ2-7
DNA: TGTGCCAGCAGAAATCTCGGACAGGGTCGGGGCTATGGCTACACCTTC; CDR3: CASRNLGQGRGYGYTF; size: NA; V: TRBV28; D: TRBD1; J: TRBJ1-2
DNA: TGTGCCAGCAGCGTACAGGGGGCGGGCGGAGAGACCCAGTACTTC; CDR3: CASSVQGAGGETQYF; size: NA; V: TRBV5-4; D: TRBD1; J: TRBJ2-5
DNA: TGTGCCAGCAGCGTATCCGGGGCTGGGGCCAACGTCCTGACTTTC; CDR3: CASSVSGAGANVLTF; size: NA; V: TRBV9; D: NA; J: TRBJ2-6
DNA: TGTGCCAGCAGAGTCCAGGGGGGGAACACCGGGGAGCTGTTTTTT; CDR3: CASRVQGGNTGELFF; size: NA; V: TRBV6-4; D: NA; J: TRBJ2-2
DNA: TGTGCCATCAGTGAGTCTTGGACAGAACTTAAGGGATTGAACACTGAAGCTTTCTTT; CDR3: CAISESWTELKGLNTEAFF; size: once; V: TRBV10-3; D: NA; J: TRBJ1-1
DNA: TGTGCCAGCAGTTCAGGGGATTTCTACGAGCAGTACTTC; CDR3: CASSSGDFYEQYF; size: NA; V: TRBV27; D: NA; J: TRBJ2-7
DNA: TGTGCCAGACCTGGGACAGGGGAAGTGGCGAGATCACCCCTCCACTTT; CDR3: CARPGTGEVARSPLHF; size: NA; V: TRBV4-2; D: TRBD1; J: TRBJ1-6
DNA: TGTGCCAGCAGTCCTTCTGGACAGGGTGGCTATGGCTACACCTTC; CDR3: CASSPSGQGGYGYTF; size: NA; V: TRBV28; D: TRBD1; J: TRBJ1-2
DNA: TGTGCCAGCAGTTACTCTAGGACAGCGAACACCGGGGAGCTGTTTTTT; CDR3: CASSYSRTANTGELFF; size: NA; V: TRBV6-5; D: NA; J: TRBJ2-2
DNA: TGTGCCAGCAGTCCTACGGACAGGGAGTTAGGTGGCTACACCTTC; CDR3: CASSPTDRELGGYTF; size: NA; V: TRBV6-5; D: TRBD1; J: TRBJ1-2
DNA: TGTGCCAGCCTTACTTCGCCGGACGGGGAAACTGGAAACACCATATATTTT; CDR3: CASLTSPDGETGNTIYF; size: NA; V: TRBV7-3; D: NA; J: TRBJ1-3
DNA: TGTGCCAGTAGTAGCGTGTCTGCTGGAAACACCATATATTTT; CDR3: CASSSVSAGNTIYF; size: NA; V: TRBV19; D: NA; J: TRBJ1-3
DNA: TGTGCCAGCAGCTTAGCGCGTACCCCGGGCACAGATACGCAGTATTTT; CDR3: CASSLARTPGTDTQYF; size: NA; V: TRBV7-8; D: NA; J: TRBJ2-3
DNA: TGTGCCAGCAGCGTAGTCCCGGACAGAGGGACTGAAGCTTTCTTT; CDR3: CASSVVPDRGTEAFF; size: NA; V: TRBV9; D: NA; J: TRBJ1-1
DNA: TGTGCCATCAGTGAGTTCCCACGCAACTCCAATCAGCCCCAGCATTTT; CDR3: CAISEFPRNSNQPQHF; size: NA; V: TRBV10-3; D: NA; J: TRBJ1-5
DNA: TGTGCCAGCAGTTCCGTCTCGGACAGGGTCGGCTCCTACGAGCAGTACTTC; CDR3: CASSSVSDRVGSYEQYF; size: NA; V: TRBV28; D: TRBD1; J: TRBJ2-7
DNA: TGTGCCACCAGCAGCCCCAGGGTGGGCTATGGCTACACCTTC; CDR3: CATSSPRVGYGYTF; size: NA; V: TRBV15; D: NA; J: TRBJ1-2
DNA: TGTGCCAGCAGCTTCGGGACAGGCCCAGCTAACTATGGCTACACCTTC; CDR3: CASSFGTGPANYGYTF; size: NA; V: TRBV5-6; D: TRBD1; J: TRBJ1-2
DNA: TGTGCCAGCAGTGACTGGAGCACTAACTATGGCTACACCTTC; CDR3: CASSDWSTNYGYTF; size: once; V: TRBV6-1; D: NA; J: TRBJ1-2
DNA: TGTGCCTGGAGTACGGGGGACTCTGGGGCCAACGTCCTGACTTTC; CDR3: CAWSTGDSGANVLTF; size: NA; V: TRBV30; D: NA; J: TRBJ2-6
DNA: TGCGCCAGCGCCCCGGGGGACTCTGGAAACACCATATATTTT; CDR3: CASAPGDSGNTIYF; size: NA; V: TRBV5-1; D: NA; J: TRBJ1-3
DNA: TGCGCCAGCAGTGGCCGGGACAGGGGCCTGACCTATGGCTACACCTTC; CDR3: CASSGRDRGLTYGYTF; size: NA; V: TRBV10-2; D: TRBD1; J: TRBJ1-2
DNA: TGTGCCAGTTCTCGCGTTGGGGCAGGGCTCGGGAACACTGAAGCTTTCTTT; CDR3: CASSRVGAGLGNTEAFF; size: NA; V: TRBV19; D: NA; J: TRBJ1-1
DNA: TGTGCCAGCAGCTTGGGGACAGGGGGCAATCAGCCCCAGCATTTT; CDR3: CASSLGTGGNQPQHF; size: NA; V: TRBV5-6; D: TRBD1; J: TRBJ1-5
DNA: TGTGCCAGCAGCTACTACGGCCCCTCCGGGGAGCAGTTCTTC; CDR3: CASSYYGPSGEQFF; size: few; V: TRBV5-4; D: NA; J: TRBJ2-1
DNA: TGTGCCAGCAGCCCTTGGACTAGCGGGGATACGCAGTATTTT; CDR3: CASSPWTSGDTQYF; size: NA; V: TRBV9; D: TRBD2; J: TRBJ2-3